Shown below are 24 T cell receptor beta chains from a single sample sequenced in a study of cytomegalovirus exposure and HLA in healthy donors. The PCR was carried out with 60 Vbeta primers and 13 Jbeta primers. Sequenced by immunoSEQ multiplex PCR; TCRdb stores in-frame clones only, minus some. The sample shows 150,000 to 200,000 clones, roughly 83% of them seen only once. Sequencing used PBMCs. These receptors were collected from a woman in her forties or fifties in good health and CMV-seronegative.

This chain joins TRBV25-1 and TRBJ2-2; D is perhaps TRBD2 (6 bases). This CDR3 has 15 residues. Germline CDR1 reads MGHDK; CDR2 reads SYGVNS. V lost 6 bases and J 7 bases, leaving 18 bases between the germline ends. The CDR3 DNA sequence: TGTGCCAGCAGGCCTCAGGGACCGGAGGGCGGGGAGCTGTTTTTT. Translated: CASRPQGPEGGELFF.

This clone has just one count. The chain carries TRBV29-1 and TRBJ2-5; D call uncertain. Germline assignment: CDR1 SQVTM and CDR2 ANQGSEA. Trimming pared 1 base from V and 4 bases from J, leaving 7 bases between. This CDR3 is built from 12 residues. Written as DNA, the CDR3 is TGCAGCGTTGAAGCTAGTGGAGAGACCCAGTACTTC. Protein sequence: CSVEASGETQYF.

Written as DNA, the CDR3 is TGTGCCAGCAGTCGTCGTGTAGGGGGCCTGGAGACCCAGTACTTC. Translation: CASSRRVGGLETQYF. The chain has TRBV28 and TRBJ2-5; 7 positions agree with TRBD1. Losses at the gene ends were 5 bases for V and 5 bases for J; bases not matched to a gene: 11. Germline-derived CDR1 and CDR2 are MDHEN and SYDVKM. CDR3 size: 15 residues.

A single count supports this clone. This chain connects TRBV6-5 to TRBJ2-1, with TRBD1 identical over 10 bases. The CDR3 runs to 15 residues. V lost 6 bases, J lost 8 bases, and 10 bases stayed unmatched. Per germline, CDR1 MNHEY and CDR2 SVGAGI. The CDR3 loop is CASRLSDRGIDEQFF. The CDR3, as DNA: TGTGCCAGCAGACTTTCGGACAGGGGGATAGATGAGCAGTTCTTC.

On this clone: At the DNA level, this CDR3 is encoded by other sequences in the same sample as well. This chain joins TRBV9 and TRBJ1-5, with 10 bases fitting TRBD1. The CDR3 contains 15 residues. V was pared by 4 bases and J by 1 base, with 2 bases of the junction left unmatched. The germline V gene encodes CDR1 SGDLS and CDR2 YYNGEE. The CDR3 spells CASSPTGGSNQPQHF. CDR3 sequence (DNA): TGTGCCAGCAGCCCGACAGGGGGCAGCAATCAGCCCCAGCATTTT.

The rearrangement links TRBV7-2 to TRBJ1-2, with D perhaps TRBD1 (5 bases). Germline V gives CDR1 SGHTA, CDR2 FQGNSA. Trimming took off 7 bases at V and 1 base at J, with 13 bases between the two ends. The CDR3 is 14 amino acids. The CDR3 region is CASTAGGVNYGYTF. CDR3 in DNA: TGTGCCAGCACCGCGGGAGGGGTTAACTATGGCTACACCTTC. The entire variable domain, with the rest obtained from reference TRBV7-2 and TRBJ1-2, is as follows: GAGVSQSPSNKVTEKGKDVELRCDPISGHTALYWYRQSLGQGLEFLIYFQGNSAPDKSGLPSDRFSAERTGGSVSTLTIQRTQQEDSAVYLCASTAGGVNYGYTFGSGTRLTVV.

The gene calls are TRBV5-1 and TRBJ2-5; 12 bases are shared with TRBD2. The assigned J gene may be wrong: the sequence end matches TRBJ2-7 better. Germline CDR1 is SGHRS and CDR2 is YFSETQ. The CDR3 spans 15 residues. The chain's CDR3 is CASSGRLAGVYEQYF. DNA for the CDR3: TGCGCCAGCAGCGGAAGACTAGCGGGGGTCTACGAGCAGTACTTC.

This clone has just one count. V and J are TRBV4-1 and TRBJ2-1, with 13 positions matching TRBD2. CDR3 length equals 17 residues. CDR1 and CDR2 (germline): MGHRA, YSYEKL. The junction had 13 bases not matched to a gene; V was cut back by 4 bases and J by 10 bases. This chain's CDR3 is CASSRVTSGGALVEQFF. The CDR3 DNA sequence: TGCGCCAGCAGCCGAGTTACTAGCGGGGGGGCCTTAGTGGAGCAGTTCTTC.

The chain couples TRBV18 to TRBJ1-2; 8 nucleotides match TRBD1. The junction had 12 bases not matched to a gene; V was cut back by 6 bases and J by 3 bases. CDR1 KGHSH and CDR2 LQKENI come from the germline V gene. CDR3 length equals 16 residues. The CDR3 DNA reads TGTGCCAGCTCTCAAAATCTCGGACAGGGTGACTATGGCTACACCTTC. Its translation is CASSQNLGQGDYGYTF.

The CDR3 sequence is CASSVGSSGEYNEQFF. The CDR3 coding sequence is TGTGCCAGCAGCGTAGGTTCTAGCGGAGAGTACAATGAGCAGTTCTTC. The rearrangement links TRBV9 to TRBJ2-1, with 7 bases aligning to TRBD2. CDR1 is SGDLS and CDR2 is YYNGEE in the germline V gene. This CDR3 comprises 16 residues. V was pared by 0 bases and J by 4 bases, with 7 bases of the junction left unmatched.

This clone was counted only a few times. The rearrangement joins TRBV5-1 to TRBJ1-1; D is possibly TRBD1 (5 bases). V was cut by 4 bases and J by 8 bases, with 12 bases left in between. The CDR3 loop spans 12 amino acids. CDR1 is SGHRS, CDR2 YFSETQ, per germline. CDR3 nucleotides: TGCGCCAGCAGCCCAGGGAACTACGAAGCTTTCTTT. Its protein is CASSPGNYEAFF. Variable domain in full (rest from reference TRBV5-1 and TRBJ1-1): KAGVTQTPRYLIKTRGQQVTLSCSPISGHRSVSWYQQTPGQGLQFLFEYFSETQRNKGNFPGRFSGRQFSNSRSEMNVSTLELGDSALYLCASSPGNYEAFFGQGTRLTVV.

This chain links TRBV5-1 with TRBJ1-6; TRBD1 is a possible D gene (5 bases). The CDR3 extends over 14 amino acids. Between the trimmed V and J ends, which lost 4 bases and 9 bases, there was a span of 14 bases. From germline, CDR1 is SGHRS and CDR2 YFSETQ. The CDR3 DNA reads as TGCGCCAGCAGCCCTGGACAAGAAATTTCACCCCTCCACTTT. It translates to CASSPGQEISPLHF.

The chain recombines TRBV18 with TRBJ1-1; D might be TRBD1 (5 bases). CDR3 length: 14 amino acids. Trimming left V 6 bases short and J 2 bases short, with 13 bases between. CDR1 and CDR2 from the germline V gene are KGHSH and LQKENI. CDR3 loop: CASSSGLINTEAFF. For the CDR3, the DNA is TGTGCCAGCTCGTCGGGACTGATTAACACTGAAGCTTTCTTT.

This clone was seen a handful of times. The rearrangement links TRBV6-6 to TRBJ2-1; D not resolved. Germline V lookup: CDR1 MNHNY, CDR2 SVGAGI (reference sequence). CDR3 length: 11 amino acids. V was clipped by 6 bases and J by 8 bases, with 8 bases between them. The CDR3 DNA follows: TGTGCCAGCAGCCCGGTTCATGAGCAGTTCTTC. Amino acid sequence: CASSPVHEQFF.

V usage is TRBV7-9 and J usage is TRBJ1-1; TRBD1 might be the D (5 bases). Per germline, CDR1 SEHNR and CDR2 FQNEAQ (reference sequence). With 5 bases removed from V and 4 bases from J, the gap between germline ends came to 14 bases. The CDR3 is made up of 14 amino acids. The CDR3 sequence is CASSPRGVGTEAFF. The CDR3 coding sequence is TGTGCCAGCAGCCCGCGGGGGGTGGGCACTGAAGCTTTCTTT.

The rearrangement joins TRBV20-1 to TRBJ2-3; D is unclear. CDR1 and CDR2 from the germline V gene are DFQATT and SNEGSKA (reference sequence). This CDR3 spans 11 amino acids. Written as DNA, the CDR3 is TGCAGCGCCCAGGGCACAGATACGCAGTATTTT. Encoded protein: CSAQGTDTQYF.

The V call is TRBV18, the J call TRBJ2-5; a weak D match, TRBD2 (6 bases). The V end lost 4 bases, the J end lost 2 bases, and 14 bases lay between the germline ends. The CDR3 sequence is 15 residues long. The germline gives CDR1 KGHSH, CDR2 LQKENI. The CDR3 is CASSQSGGGQETQYF. In DNA form, the CDR3 reads TGTGCCAGCTCACAGTCCGGGGGTGGTCAAGAGACCCAGTACTTC.

The chain uses TRBV7-9 and TRBJ2-7, with TRBD1 matching 8 bases. J gave up 3 bases and V 1 base, and 2 bases lay outside the gene matches. From germline, CDR1 is SEHNR and CDR2 FQNEAQ (reference sequence). The CDR3 loop spans 14 amino acids. As DNA, the CDR3 is TGTGCCAGCAGCTTAGACACAGGGGGCTACGAGCAGTACTTC. Its translation: CASSLDTGGYEQYF.

CDR3 sequence reads: CASSSRDRAYEQYF. The CDR3 coding sequence is TGTGCCAGCAGCTCACGGGACAGAGCCTACGAGCAGTACTTC. The rearrangement uses TRBV7-9 and TRBJ2-7; TRBD1 matches 7 bases. V gave up 4 bases and J gave up 2 bases; unmatched junction bases: 5. CDR1 is SEHNR, CDR2 FQNEAQ, per germline (reference sequence). The CDR3 sequence is 14 residues long.

This clone was detected only a few times. The rearrangement uses TRBV18 and TRBJ1-1; D gene ambiguous. V lost 5 bases and J lost 0, with 10 bases in between. Germline values: CDR1 KGHSH, CDR2 LQKENI. This CDR3 has 14 residues. The DNA for the CDR3 is TGTGCCAGCTCATATCAGAAATTGAACACTGAAGCTTTCTTT. Its translation is CASSYQKLNTEAFF. The full variable domain, rest sourced from reference TRBV18 and TRBJ1-1, is NAGVMQNPRHLVRRRGQEARLRCSPMKGHSHVYWYRQLPEEGLKFMVYLQKENIIDESGMPKERFSAEFPKEGPSILRIQQVVRGDSAAYFCASSYQKLNTEAFFGQGTRLTVV.

The J gene is TRBJ2-7, the V gene TRBV27; D perhaps matches TRBD1 (6 bases). The V and J ends lost 5 bases and 7 bases respectively, with 18 bases between them. CDR3 size: 14 residues. CDR1 is MNHEY and CDR2 is SMNVEV in the germline V gene (reference sequence). CDR3 DNA sequence: TGTGCCAGCAGTCCTCTGCGAATGAGGGGGGAGCAGTACTTC. This sequence encodes CASSPLRMRGEQYF.

V gene TRBV2 combines with J gene TRBJ2-5, with 11 bases matching TRBD2. The CDR3 is 14 residues long. With V trimmed by 0 bases and J by 12 bases, 6 bases remained unmatched. Germline values: CDR1 SNHLY, CDR2 FYNNEI. The CDR3: CASSEALAGGQKYF. CDR3 bases: TGTGCCAGCAGTGAAGCTCTAGCGGGGGGCCAAAAGTACTTC.

This chain uses TRBV11-2 with TRBJ2-5; 10 bases match TRBD2. After removal of 5 bases from V and 7 bases from J, the junction contained 7 bases not matched to a gene. Germline CDR1 and CDR2: SGHAT and FQNNGV. The CDR3 runs 14 residues. This CDR3 reads CASSEAGGFGTQYF. CDR3 coding DNA: TGTGCCAGCAGCGAAGCGGGAGGGTTTGGGACCCAGTACTTC.

This chain links TRBV9 with TRBJ1-2, with D possibly TRBD1 on 6 matching bases. This CDR3 contains 15 residues. Between the trimmed V and J ends, which lost 4 bases and 4 bases, there was a span of 17 bases. The germline V gene encodes CDR1 SGDLS and CDR2 YYNGEE. The CDR3 DNA sequence: TGTGCCAGCAGCCCGGCTGGACAGCTAATCTATGGCTACACCTTC. Protein: CASSPAGQLIYGYTF.